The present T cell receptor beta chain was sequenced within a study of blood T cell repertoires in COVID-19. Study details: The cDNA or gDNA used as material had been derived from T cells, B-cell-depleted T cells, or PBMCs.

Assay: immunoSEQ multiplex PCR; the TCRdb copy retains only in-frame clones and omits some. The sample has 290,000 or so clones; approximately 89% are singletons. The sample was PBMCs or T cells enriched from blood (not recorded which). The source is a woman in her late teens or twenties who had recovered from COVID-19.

Here the CDR3 reads CASSTRDRGLREQYF. In DNA, the CDR3 is TGTGCCAGCAGTACCCGGGACAGGGGGCTAAGGGAGCAGTACTTC. The J gene is TRBJ2-7, the V gene TRBV6-2 or TRBV6-3, with TRBD1 matching 12 bases. The ends lost 5 bases at V and 7 bases at J; junction bases unmatched: 9. The CDR3 has 15 residues. Per the germline V gene, CDR1 is MNHEY and CDR2 is SVGEGT.